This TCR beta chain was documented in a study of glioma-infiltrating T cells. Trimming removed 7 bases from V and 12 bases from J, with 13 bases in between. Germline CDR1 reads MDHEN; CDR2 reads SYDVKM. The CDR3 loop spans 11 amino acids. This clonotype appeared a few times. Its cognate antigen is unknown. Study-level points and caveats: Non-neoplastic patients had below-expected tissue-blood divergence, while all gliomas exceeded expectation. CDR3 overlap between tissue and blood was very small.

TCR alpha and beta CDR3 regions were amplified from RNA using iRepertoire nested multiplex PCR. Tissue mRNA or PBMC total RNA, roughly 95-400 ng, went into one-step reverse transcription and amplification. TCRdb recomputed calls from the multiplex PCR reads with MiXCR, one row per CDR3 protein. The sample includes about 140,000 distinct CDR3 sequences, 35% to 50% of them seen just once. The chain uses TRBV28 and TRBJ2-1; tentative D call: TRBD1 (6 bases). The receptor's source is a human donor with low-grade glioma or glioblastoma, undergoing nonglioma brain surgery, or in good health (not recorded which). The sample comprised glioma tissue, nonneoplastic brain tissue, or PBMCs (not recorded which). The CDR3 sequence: CASTTLGGQFF. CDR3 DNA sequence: TGTGCCAGCACCACCCTAGGGGGGCAGTTCTTC. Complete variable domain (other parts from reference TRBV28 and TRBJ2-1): DVKVTQSSRYLVKRTGEKVFLECVQDMDHENMFWYRQDPGLGLRLIYFSYDVKMKEKGDIPEGYSVSREKKERFSLILESASTNQTSMYLCASTTLGGQFFGPGTRLTVL.